This T cell receptor (beta chain) was identified during a study of cytomegalovirus exposure and HLA in healthy donors. Study details: As an earlier analysis found, around 190 million T cells yielded 90 million to 140 million unique TCR beta sequences. General study findings and limits: Common viral pathogens seemed, in a later analysis, to connect with several of the most significant clusters. In vitro checks showed that a few CMV-associated chains really do target CMV antigens. According to a later analysis, donors in an Asian-associated ancestry cluster reportedly had fewer N-insertions than the roughly 670-donor mean.

Comments on this clone: What it binds is unknown. The identical CDR3 is also encoded by other nucleotide sequences in the sample.

Germline CDR1 MNHEY, CDR2 SMNVEV (reference sequence). CDR3 length: 14 amino acids. With 5 bases removed from V and 1 base from J, the gap between germline ends came to 11 bases. Primers for the PCR totalled 60 Vbeta and 13 Jbeta. Clones were sequenced by immunoSEQ multiplex PCR, and TCRdb holds only the in-frame ones, with some missing. Of some 150,000 clones in the sample, around 77% were seen once. This sequence joins TRBV27 and TRBJ1-1, with a possible D match to TRBD1 (5 bases). This clonotype was obtained from a woman aged 25-40 years in good health and CMV-seronegative. The material sequenced was PBMCs. The CDR3 loop is CASSQGTGNTEAFF. The CDR3 DNA follows: TGTGCCAGCAGTCAGGGTACAGGGAACACTGAAGCTTTCTTT.